The clone carrying this T cell receptor (beta chain) was counted ten times or more. These data are taken from a study of neurological immune-mediated disorders. Germline CDR1 is MNHEY and CDR2 is SMNVEV (reference sequence). Deletions cut 5 bases from V and 5 bases from J, with 12 bases between. The CDR3 loop spans 13 amino acids. Via MiXCR, TCRdb re-called the 5' RACE reads, giving one row per CDR3 protein. The sample comprises 40,000 to 55,000 distinct CDR3 sequences, about 9.4% of which are singletons, and approximately 22% rests with the top ten. The rearrangement links TRBV27 to TRBJ1-2; no reliable D call. Sample: PBMCs. The source of this sequence is a woman in her 40s with HTLV-1-associated myelopathy (HAM/TSP). The DNA of the CDR3 is TGTGCCAGCAGTGCTTATTTCGGGTATGGCTACACCTTC. This encodes CASSAYFGYGYTF.